Listed below are T cell receptor beta chains from one sample, sequenced in a study of tumor and adjacent non-tumor tissue in lung cancer. TCRdb analysed the multiplex PCR reads with MiXCR anew, one entry per CDR3 protein. The profile shows some 80,000 distinct CDR3 sequences, more than 65% of them singletons. Sample: distant non-tumor lung tissue. The receptors were sampled from a man aged 65-85 years with non-small cell lung cancer. Both conserved end residues are part of each CDR3. D genes are given only for firm matches. Expanded clones get a size class; other rows say once, few or many, or leave the size out.

>TRBJ2-2|TRBV6-1|.|.
CASSVGGAYTGELFF
TGTGCCAGCAGTGTAGGGGGGGCATACACCGGGGAGCTGTTTTTT
>TRBJ2-7|TRBV6-6|TRBD1|.
CVSRQGPSYEQYF
TGTGTAAGCCGACAGGGACCATCCTACGAGCAATACTTC
>TRBJ2-3|TRBV11-2|.|once
CASSLGIGANTQYF
TGTGCTAGCAGCTTAGGAATCGGGGCAAATACGCAGTATTTT
>TRBJ2-7|TRBV4-1|.|.
CSSIHLGDRTYEQYF
TGCTCCAGCATCCACCTGGGAGACAGAACCTACGAGCAGTACTTC
>TRBJ2-5|TRBV6-1|.|.
CAISEGRDGTQYF
TGTGCCATCAGTGAGGGCCGAGATGGGACCCAGTACTTC
>TRBJ2-6|TRBV6-2/TRBV6-3|TRBD1|.
CASTIYRDRGSGANVLTF
TGTGCCAGCACTATCTACAGGGACAGGGGTTCTGGGGCCAACGTCCTGACTTTC
>TRBJ2-7|TRBV6-2/TRBV6-3|TRBD1|once
CNSSNMTGGSYEQYF
TGTAACAGCAGTAATATGACAGGGGGGTCCTACGAACAATACTTC
>TRBJ1-2|TRBV29-1|TRBD1|.
CSIQVPGQGSGFTF
TGCAGCATTCAAGTTCCGGGACAGGGGAGTGGCTTCACCTTC
>TRBJ2-3|TRBV11-2|.|.
CASSFYFRASDTQYF
TGTGCCAGCAGCTTCTATTTCAGGGCGAGCGATACGCAGTATTTT
>TRBJ2-1|TRBV11-3|.|.
CASSSSVISSYNEQFF
TGTGCCAGCAGCTCGAGCGTGATTTCCTCCTACAATGAGCAGTTCTTC
>TRBJ2-5|TRBV4-2|TRBD2|.
CASSQDKGREETQYF
TGTGCCAGCAGCCAAGATAAAGGGAGGGAAGAGACCCAGTACTTC
>TRBJ1-1|TRBV4-1|TRBD1|.
CASSQGQGWNTEDFF
TGCGCCAGCAGCCAAGGACAGGGCTGGAATACTGAAGATTTCTTT
>TRBJ2-7|TRBV11-1|.|.
CASSSREMTYEQNF
TGTGCCAGCAGTTCCAGGGAAATGACCTACGAGCAGAACTTC
>TRBJ1-2|TRBV29-1|.|.
CSVLQTGDYGYTF
TGCAGCGTTCTTCAGACGGGAGACTATGGATACACCTTC
>TRBJ2-1|TRBV7-9|TRBD2|.
CTSSSRTRLAGNNEQFF
TGTACCAGCAGCTCAAGGACAAGACTAGCGGGGAACAATGAGCAGTTCTTC
>TRBJ2-7|TRBV10-2|.|many
CASSEWGDRRDEQYF
TGCGCCAGCAGTGAGTGGGGAGACAGGCGCGACGAGCAGTACTTC
>TRBJ2-3|TRBV10-1|.|.
CASNESLGTNTETDTQYF
TGCGCCAGCAATGAGTCCCTCGGGACGAATACGGAGACAGATACGCAGTATTTT
>TRBJ2-7|TRBV4-3|.|once
CASSQVYPSSNEHYF
TGCGCCAGCAGCCAAGTTTATCCGTCCTCCAACGAGCATTACTTC
>TRBJ2-4|TRBV5-6|TRBD1|.
CASSITGTGVVGDIQYF
TGTGCCAGCAGCATTACCGGGACAGGGGTCGTTGGAGACATTCAGTACTTC
>TRBJ2-3|TRBV11-3|.|.
CANSPISSTDTQYF
TGTGCCAACAGCCCCATTTCTAGCACAGATACGCAGTATTTT
>TRBJ1-3|TRBV12-3/TRBV12-4|.|.
CTSIRPGTGIGSGNTIYF
TGTACCAGCATTCGTCCCGGAACAGGGATCGGCTCTGGAAACACCATATATTTT
>TRBJ1-4|TRBV5-1|.|.
CASSLSGTFTERMFF
TGCGCCAGCAGCTTGTCCGGGACGTTCACGGAAAGAATGTTTTTT
>TRBJ2-7|TRBV29-1|.|.
CSVEMAGPTCEQCF
TGCAGCGTTGAAATGGCGGGACCGACCTGCGAGCAGTGCTTC
>TRBJ1-5|TRBV12-3/TRBV12-4|.|many
CDSSPAGQPQHF
TGTGACAGCAGTCCCGCTGGCCAGCCACAGCATTTT
>TRBJ2-2|TRBV7-8|.|.
CAISLVSVNTGGLFF
TGTGCCATCAGCTTAGTTTCGGTCAACACCGGGGGGCTGTTTTTT
>TRBJ1-2|TRBV5-5|.|.
CNSSLYPGGNYGYTF
TGTAACAGCAGTTTGTATCCGGGGGGTAACTATGGTTACACCTTC
>TRBJ1-2|TRBV28|.|many
CASSTTGRFAGYTF
TGTGCCAGCAGTACGACAGGCAGATTTGCAGGCTACACCTTC
>TRBJ1-1|TRBV11-3|TRBD1|few
CASSLSQGENTESFF
TGTGCCAGCAGCTTAAGCCAGGGGGAAAATACTGAATCTTTCTTT
>TRBJ1-5|TRBV28|.|few
CASSPTVRRVNQPQHF
TGTGCCAGCAGCCCCACCGTTCGGAGGGTCAATCAGCCCCAGCATTTT
>TRBJ1-2|TRBV29-1|.|.
CSVEDPRQGLGGYAF
TGCAGCGTTGAAGACCCCCGGCAGGGTTTAGGCGGCTACGCCTTC